This T cell receptor beta chain derives from a study of blood T cells in healthy people across ages. Germline loops: CDR1 SGHRS, CDR2 YFSETQ. The CDR3 contains 15 residues. Trimming took 0 bases from V and 9 from J, leaving 17 bases between them. In this sample, this clonotype turned up a few times. Then a second PCR, running roughly 7 to 11 cycles, was carried out with a sample-barcoded 5' primer and a J-beta primer mix. One entry per CDR3 protein, called by TCRdb with MiXCR from the 5' RACE reads. The sample yields about 570,000 distinct CDR3 sequences, approximately 25% seen once. Specimen: blood. This chain joins TRBV5-1 and TRBJ2-3, with D uncertain. The TCR comes from a woman in her sixties or seventies in good health. The CDR3 protein is CASSLAAVPQSTQYF. The CDR3 nucleotides read TGCGCCAGCAGCTTGGCCGCGGTCCCCCAGTCGACGCAGTATTTT.